This T cell receptor (beta chain) was retrieved from a study of technical replicates of blood from a few donors. CDR1 is LNHNV and CDR2 is YYDKDF in the germline V gene (reference sequence). This CDR3 spans 15 amino acids. V lost 8 bases to trimming and J lost 3 bases; unmatched junction nucleotides: 10. Here immunoSEQ multiplex PCR was the method, and the copy in TCRdb shows in-frame clones only, minus some. The data contain tens of thousands of clones, 95% to 98% of them singletons. This TCR was recovered from a human donor in good health. Input material: T cells isolated from PBMCs. This chain connects TRBV15 to TRBJ1-2; TRBD1 agrees at 9 bases. CDR3 sequence (DNA): TGTGCCACCGCGGGACAGGGCGAGCTTGACTATGGCTACACCTTC. This codes for CATAGQGELDYGYTF.